This record covers a single T cell receptor beta chain. These data are taken from a study of blood T cell repertoires in COVID-19. Study background: PBMCs, B-cell-depleted T cells, or T cells provided the cDNA or gDNA that made up the material.

Germline V gene data show CDR1 as SGHTA and CDR2 as FQGNSA. This CDR3 contains 13 residues. Trimming shortened V by 1 base and J by 8 bases, and 11 bases separated the two germline ends. Profiled with immunoSEQ multiplex PCR; TCRdb holds only in-frame clones, not every one. The data contain 300,000 to 400,000 clones, approximately 90% of them singletons. Followed over time, Seattle patients had been enrolled while infection was active. The sequenced sample consisted of peripheral blood. The source is a woman younger than 45 with COVID-19, enrolled during active disease. V and J are TRBV7-2 and TRBJ1-2; D is undetermined. CDR3 nucleotides: TGTGCCAGCAGCTTAGTTAGGCGGGGAGGCTACACCTTC. This sequence encodes CASSLVRRGGYTF.